What follows is one T cell receptor beta chain and its context. These data belong to a study of post-analysis software for immune sequencing data. Carried by the TCR beta cDNA libraries were unique molecular identifiers. A single record per CDR3 protein comes from TCRdb applying MiXCR to the PCR reads. The sample has hundreds of thousands of distinct CDR3 sequences; roughly two fifths are singletons. The receptor comes from a girl aged 10 to 17 with multiple sclerosis. The sample taken for sequencing was blood.

CDR3 amino acids: CASSLDAGTYQPQHF. The CDR3 bases are TGTGCCAGCAGTTTAGACGCCGGGACGTACCAGCCCCAGCATTTT. V gene TRBV27 combines with J gene TRBJ1-5; D is possibly TRBD1 (5 bases). The length of the CDR3 is 15 residues. Germline V CDR1 and CDR2: MNHEY, SMNVEV (reference sequence). Trimming cost V 2 bases and J 7 bases, with 15 bases left between them.